These T cell receptor beta chains were read from a single sample in a study of T cell repertoires in cytomegalovirus infection. No antigen is known for these receptors. Each CDR3 protein is one row after TCRdb ran MiXCR on the reads. The table lists more than 90,000 distinct CDR3 sequences, over 9% of them singletons, with around 29% in the top ten. The sequenced sample was PBMCs, sequenced either directly or after in vitro stimulation (not recorded which). Receptor source: a human donor in good health (CMV status not recorded). Some clones in this sample may be carry-over from other donors' samples. The CDR3 runs from the conserved cysteine through the conserved F or W. The D gene is left open where the match is weak. The size field is filled for only some rows; it gives once, few, many or a size class.

v_call,d_call,cdr3_length,j_call,clone_size,cdr3_nt,cdr3_aa
TRBV7-2,.,16,TRBJ2-1,many,TGTGCCAGCAGCTCTCGACTGGACCGGGGCCTCAGTGAGCAGTTCTTC,CASSSRLDRGLSEQFF
TRBV20-1,TRBD2,15,TRBJ2-3,many,TGCAGTGCTAGTGTACTAGCGGAAAGCACAGATACGCAGTATTTT,CSASVLAESTDTQYF
TRBV7-3,TRBD2,13,TRBJ2-1,few,TGTGCCAGCAGCTCAGGACTAGCTAATGAGCAGTTCTTC,CASSSGLANEQFF
TRBV5-4,.,19,TRBJ2-1,many,TGTGCCAGCGGCGCCCCCCCTGGTCTGGGGCCGAGCTCCTACAATGAGCAGTTCTTC,CASGAPPGLGPSSYNEQFF
TRBV7-6,.,14,TRBJ2-2,few,TGTGCCAGCAGCTTAGAAGGGGGAACCGGGGAGCTGTTTTTT,CASSLEGGTGELFF
TRBV20-1,.,12,TRBJ1-2,few,TGCAGTGCTAGACTAGGGAACTATGGCTACACCTTC,CSARLGNYGYTF
TRBV6-8,TRBD1,14,TRBJ2-3,.,TGTGCCAGCAGTTACGGTCGTGCAGGGGGAACGCAGTATTTT,CASSYGRAGGTQYF
TRBV7-6,TRBD1,17,TRBJ2-5,many,TGTGCCAGCAGCCTTACCCCGGGACAGGGAGGCCAAGAGACCCAGTACTTC,CASSLTPGQGGQETQYF
TRBV7-2,TRBD2,16,TRBJ2-2,.,TGTGCCAGCAGCTTTAGCGGGAGAGGGGACACCGGGGAGCTGTTTTTT,CASSFSGRGDTGELFF
TRBV6-6,.,12,TRBJ2-5,many,TGTGCCAGCAGCGGGAGCCAAGAGACCCAGTACTTC,CASSGSQETQYF
TRBV29-1,TRBD2,14,TRBJ2-1,many,TGCAGCGTTGAAGAGCAACTAGCGGCTGCGGAGCAGTTCTTC,CSVEEQLAAAEQFF
TRBV6-1,.,13,TRBJ1-5,many,TGTGCCAATTATCAGGGGAGCAATCAGCCCCAGCATTTT,CANYQGSNQPQHF
TRBV13,.,12,TRBJ2-6,.,TGTGCCAGCAGCTTAACGTCCAACGTCCTGACTTTC,CASSLTSNVLTF
TRBV6-5,TRBD2,16,TRBJ2-3,many,TGTGCCAGCACCCCAGGAGTAGCGGGGCTGGGGGATACGCAGTATTTT,CASTPGVAGLGDTQYF
TRBV5-6,TRBD2,18,TRBJ2-2,many,TGTGCCAGCAGCTTGGCTGTTTTCGGGAGGGCCGAAACCGGGGAGCTGTTTTTT,CASSLAVFGRAETGELFF
TRBV29-1,TRBD2,14,TRBJ2-1,many,TGCAGCGCTTCACTAGCGGGAGCCTACAATGAGCAGTTCTTC,CSASLAGAYNEQFF
TRBV19,.,15,TRBJ2-1,few,TGTGCCAGTACCCTGGCAGGGAGCTCCTACAATGAGCAGTTCTTC,CASTLAGSSYNEQFF
TRBV7-9,.,12,TRBJ1-5,few,TGTGCCAGCGGGGAGGGTAATCAGCCCCAGCATTTT,CASGEGNQPQHF
TRBV15,TRBD1,15,TRBJ2-5,.,TGTGCCACCAGCACTACAGGGGGCGTTGGGGAGACCCAGTACTTC,CATSTTGGVGETQYF
TRBV30,.,13,TRBJ1-1,many,TGTGCCTGGAGAGGCAACCTCCTCACTGAAGCTTTCTTT,CAWRGNLLTEAFF
TRBV7-9,TRBD1,15,TRBJ2-1,.,TGTGCCAGCAGCTTAGAAGGGACAGCTTACAATGAGCAGTTCTTC,CASSLEGTAYNEQFF
TRBV28,TRBD2,13,TRBJ2-7,many,TGTGCCCTCCAGGCTAGCGGGAGGTACGAGCAGTACTTC,CALQASGRYEQYF
TRBV24-1,TRBD1,13,TRBJ2-1,many,TGTGCCACCAGTAAACAGGGGTCGAATGAGCAGTTCTTC,CATSKQGSNEQFF
TRBV7-2,.,14,TRBJ1-1,few,TGTGCCAGCAGCTTTCTGGGCTGGAACACTGAAGCTTTCTTT,CASSFLGWNTEAFF
TRBV24-1,.,13,TRBJ1-1,.,TGTGCCACCAGTGAGCGCCGGGGCCGCGAAGCTTTCTTT,CATSERRGREAFF
TRBV5-5,TRBD2,13,TRBJ2-2,many,TGTGCCAGCAGAAGCGGGGTTGGGGGGGAGCTGTTTTTT,CASRSGVGGELFF
TRBV7-3,.,16,TRBJ2-7,few,TGTGCCAGCAGCTCCCCGTTTAGGACCAGTACCTACGAGCAGTACTTC,CASSSPFRTSTYEQYF
TRBV4-1,.,15,TRBJ2-1,.,TGCGCCAGCAGCCAAGATCGCGGGACCTACAATGAGCAGTTCTTC,CASSQDRGTYNEQFF
TRBV9,TRBD1,15,TRBJ1-2,few,TGTGCCAGCAGCTATTCCGGACAGGGGGCTAGTGGCTACACCTTC,CASSYSGQGASGYTF
TRBV7-2,TRBD2,16,TRBJ2-3,many,TGTGCCAGCAGCCCCAATCTAGCGGGAAGGACAGATACGCAGTATTTT,CASSPNLAGRTDTQYF
TRBV27,TRBD1,14,TRBJ1-5,.,TGTGCCAGCAGTCTGGGACAGGTAAATCAGCCCCAGCATTTT,CASSLGQVNQPQHF
TRBV7-2,TRBD2,16,TRBJ2-1,many,TGTGCCAGCAGTGGGGGAGCTAGCGGGGGCTACAATGAGCAGTTCTTC,CASSGGASGGYNEQFF
TRBV7-9,TRBD1,14,TRBJ2-7,.,TGTGCCAGCAGCTTACCGGGACAGGGTTACGAGCAGTACTTC,CASSLPGQGYEQYF
TRBV7-8,TRBD1,13,TRBJ2-7,few,TGTGCCAGCCGGGGACAGGGGACCTACGAGCAGTACTTC,CASRGQGTYEQYF
TRBV7-2,TRBD1,16,TRBJ2-1,many,TGTGCCAGCAGCTTCCCCGGAGGGGGACAGGGAATGGGGCAGTTCTTC,CASSFPGGGQGMGQFF
TRBV7-2,.,13,TRBJ2-7,many,TGTGCCAGCAGCTTAGGCCGGTCCTACGAGCAGTACTTC,CASSLGRSYEQYF
TRBV7-9,.,14,TRBJ1-2,few,TGTGCCAGCAGCTTAAATGCAGACTCCTATGGCTACACCTTC,CASSLNADSYGYTF
TRBV7-2,.,13,TRBJ1-2,many,TGTGCCAGCAGCTTAGAGGGGTTGGATGGCTACACCTTC,CASSLEGLDGYTF
TRBV2,TRBD1,13,TRBJ2-1,.,TGTGCCAGCAGGGGACAGGGTCACAATGAGCAGTTCTTC,CASRGQGHNEQFF
TRBV11-2,.,13,TRBJ2-5,few,TGTGCCAGCAGCGGTTTAACTCAAGAGACCCAGTACTTC,CASSGLTQETQYF
TRBV7-8,TRBD2,17,TRBJ2-1,few,TGTGCCAGCAGCCGAGGACTAGCGGCTAGCTCCTACAATGAGCAGTTCTTC,CASSRGLAASSYNEQFF
TRBV7-9,.,16,TRBJ2-1,.,TGTGCCAGCAGCCTTACCACAGGGAATAACTACAATGAGCAGTTCTTC,CASSLTTGNNYNEQFF
TRBV7-9,TRBD1,15,TRBJ2-5,few,TGTGCCAGCAGCTTAGGAGGGACAGCCCAAGAGACCCAGTACTTC,CASSLGGTAQETQYF
TRBV27,TRBD2,14,TRBJ2-3,.,TGTGCCAGCAGTCTAGCGGAGGAAACAGATACGCAGTATTTT,CASSLAEETDTQYF
TRBV19,TRBD1,17,TRBJ1-5,many,TGTGCCAGTAGTCTGACTCCCCCGGGACAGACTAATCAGCCCCAGCATTTT,CASSLTPPGQTNQPQHF
TRBV7-9,TRBD1,16,TRBJ2-3,many,TGTGCCAGCAGCCCCTCGGACAGGGTAGGGACAGATACGCAGTATTTT,CASSPSDRVGTDTQYF
TRBV6-2/TRBV6-3,.,13,TRBJ2-6,many,TGTGCCAGCAGTCAAACCGGGGCCAACGTCCTGACTTTC,CASSQTGANVLTF
TRBV5-1,.,12,TRBJ2-1,.,TGCGCCAGCAGCTTGAACGGCGATGAGCAGTTCTTC,CASSLNGDEQFF
TRBV5-1,.,15,TRBJ1-4,.,TGCGCCAGCAGCTTGCGAGGTACAACTAATGAAAAACTGTTTTTT,CASSLRGTTNEKLFF
TRBV4-1,.,14,TRBJ2-4,many,TGCGCCAGCAGCCAGGATCCCGTGGGAAACATTCAGTACTTC,CASSQDPVGNIQYF
TRBV20-1,.,13,TRBJ2-1,.,TGCAGTGCTCCTGGGCCCTCGGGCTATGAGCAGTTCTTC,CSAPGPSGYEQFF
TRBV4-1,TRBD2,15,TRBJ2-1,few,TGCGCCAGCAGCCAAGGGGGACTAGGTGGCAATGAGCAGTTCTTC,CASSQGGLGGNEQFF
TRBV20-1,.,11,TRBJ1-1,few,TGCAGTGCCGTGAGGGGCACTGAAGCTTTCTTT,CSAVRGTEAFF
TRBV19,.,13,TRBJ1-5,many,TGTGCCAGTAGTATTGGACCGAGTCAGCCCCAGCATTTT,CASSIGPSQPQHF
TRBV6-5,.,14,TRBJ1-2,medium-sized,TGTGCCAGCAGTTACATGGGGGGCGCGGATGGCTACACCTTC,CASSYMGGADGYTF
TRBV5-1,.,15,TRBJ2-1,many,TGCGCCAGCAGCTTTAGACGGGAGTTTGCGAATGAGCAGTTCTTC,CASSFRREFANEQFF
TRBV5-6,.,14,TRBJ1-1,many,TGTGCCAGCAGCTTGTTCGCCCCGGGCACTGAAGCTTTCTTT,CASSLFAPGTEAFF
TRBV12-3/TRBV12-4,.,12,TRBJ2-3,many,TGTGCCAGCAGCCTCCTTCTAGATACGCAGTATTTT,CASSLLLDTQYF
TRBV7-9,.,15,TRBJ2-2,.,TGTGCCAGCAGCTTAAGAGAGGGCCTGACCGGGGAGCTGTTTTTT,CASSLREGLTGELFF
TRBV7-8,TRBD1,13,TRBJ1-2,few,TGTGCCAGCAGTAAAAGGACAGGCTATGGCTACACCTTC,CASSKRTGYGYTF